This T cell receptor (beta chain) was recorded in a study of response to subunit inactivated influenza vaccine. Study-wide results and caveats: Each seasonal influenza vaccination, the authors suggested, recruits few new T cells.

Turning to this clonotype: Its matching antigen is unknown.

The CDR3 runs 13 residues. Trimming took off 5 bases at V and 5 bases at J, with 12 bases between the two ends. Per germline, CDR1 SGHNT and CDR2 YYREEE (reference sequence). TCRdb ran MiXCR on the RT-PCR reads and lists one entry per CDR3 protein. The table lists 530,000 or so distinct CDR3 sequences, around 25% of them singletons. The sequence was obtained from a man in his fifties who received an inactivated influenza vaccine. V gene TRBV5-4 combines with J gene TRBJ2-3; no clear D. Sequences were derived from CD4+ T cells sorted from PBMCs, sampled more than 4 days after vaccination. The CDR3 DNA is TGTGCCAGCAGTCTTACAGATGTAGATACGCAGTATTTT. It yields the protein CASSLTDVDTQYF.